This T cell receptor (beta chain) comes out of a study of CD8 T cells in ankylosing spondylitis. Broader study findings: A TCR beta motif of several highly homologous variants seemed to mark ankylosing spondylitis blood.

The germline CDR1 and CDR2 sequences are ENHRY and SYGVKD. The length of the CDR3 is 14 residues. V gave up 6 bases and J gave up 0 bases, with 12 bases separating them. This clonotype was observed at least ten times. The target antigen is unknown. Quantitative 5'-RACE was performed with molecular barcodes, and it yielded the TCR beta libraries. MiXCR was run by TCRdb on the 5' RACE reads, yielding one entry per CDR3 protein. The table includes roughly 170,000 distinct CDR3 sequences, roughly 10% detected once. The chain recombines TRBV10-3 with TRBJ2-7; no clear D gene. The sequence was obtained from a female donor with ankylosing spondylitis or in good health (not recorded which). The sample comprised blood, either unsorted or a sorted T cell fraction (not recorded which). In nucleotides, the CDR3 is TGTGCCATCAGCGGTAAAGGGTACTCCTACGAGCAGTACTTC. Its protein is CAISGKGYSYEQYF.